This TCR beta chain derives from a study of cytomegalovirus exposure and HLA in healthy donors. The length of the CDR3 is 19 residues. Trimming cost V 2 bases and J 14 bases, with 31 bases left between them. In germline, CDR1 is SGHAT, CDR2 FQDESV (reference sequence). PCR amplification relied on 60 Vbeta primers (plus 13 Jbeta primers). Profiling relied on immunoSEQ multiplex PCR, and the TCRdb table lists in-frame clones only, not all of them. The repertoire includes just over 95,000 clones, around four fifths of them detected once, and around 5.3% sits in the top ten. The chain uses TRBV11-1 and TRBJ1-6; possibly TRBD1 for D (5 bases). The sample consisted of PBMCs. The sequence was obtained from a woman aged 40 to 50 in good health and CMV-seronegative. The CDR3 region has the DNA TGTGCCAGCAGCTTAAGGCAGGGATTAACTAGACCGGGGGAGGAGTCCCTCCACTTT. Translating gives CASSLRQGLTRPGEESLHF.